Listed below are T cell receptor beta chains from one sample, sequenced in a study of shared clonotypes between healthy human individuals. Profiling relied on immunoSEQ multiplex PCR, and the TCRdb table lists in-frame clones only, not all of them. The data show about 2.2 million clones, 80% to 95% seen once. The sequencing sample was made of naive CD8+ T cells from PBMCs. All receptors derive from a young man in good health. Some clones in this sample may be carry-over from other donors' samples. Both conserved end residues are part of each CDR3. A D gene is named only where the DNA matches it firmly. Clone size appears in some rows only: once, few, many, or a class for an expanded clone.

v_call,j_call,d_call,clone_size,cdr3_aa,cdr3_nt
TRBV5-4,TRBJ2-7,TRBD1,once,CASSSNYQDRGLYEQYF,TGTGCCAGCAGCTCGAATTACCAGGACAGGGGATTGTACGAGCAGTACTTC
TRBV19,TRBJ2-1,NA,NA,CASSHQGTYNEQFF,TGTGCCAGTAGTCATCAGGGGACATACAATGAGCAGTTCTTC
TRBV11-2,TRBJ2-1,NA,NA,CASNEGMSSYNEQFF,TGTGCCAGCAACGAGGGGATGAGCTCCTACAATGAGCAGTTCTTC
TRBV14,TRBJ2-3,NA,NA,CASSPDTSRDTQYF,TGTGCCAGCAGCCCGGACACCTCGCGCGATACGCAGTATTTT
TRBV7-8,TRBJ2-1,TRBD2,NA,CASSLGGSGNEQFF,TGTGCCAGCAGCTTAGGCGGGAGTGGCAATGAGCAGTTCTTC
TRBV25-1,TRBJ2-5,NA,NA,CASSDRGRGITKETQYF,TGTGCCAGCAGTGACCGCGGCAGGGGTATTACAAAAGAGACCCAGTACTTC
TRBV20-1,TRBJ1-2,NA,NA,CSARIPYGYTF,TGCAGTGCTAGGATTCCGTATGGCTACACCTTC
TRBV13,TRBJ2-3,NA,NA,CASSLGLVTSTDTQYF,TGTGCCAGCAGCTTGGGGCTAGTCACTAGCACAGATACGCAGTATTTT
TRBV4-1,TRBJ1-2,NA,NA,CASSPPGTVYGYTF,TGCGCCAGCAGCCCTCCCGGGACTGTCTATGGCTACACCTTC
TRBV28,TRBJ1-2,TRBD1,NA,CASSPIDRGVYGYTF,TGTGCCAGCAGTCCTATCGACAGGGGGGTCTATGGCTACACCTTC
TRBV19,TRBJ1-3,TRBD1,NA,CASSQGALGNTIYF,TGTGCCAGTAGTCAGGGGGCCCTTGGAAACACCATATATTTT
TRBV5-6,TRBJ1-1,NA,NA,CASSWDRLNTEAFF,TGTGCCAGCAGCTGGGACCGCTTGAACACTGAAGCTTTCTTT
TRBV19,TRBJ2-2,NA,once,CASSITGNTGELFF,TGTGCCAGTAGTATTACCGGGAACACCGGGGAGCTGTTTTTT
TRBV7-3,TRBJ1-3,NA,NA,CASSLEGTVSGNTIYF,TGTGCCAGCAGCTTGGAGGGGACCGTCTCTGGAAACACCATATATTTT
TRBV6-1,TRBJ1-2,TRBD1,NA,CASSARRGDYGYTF,TGTGCCAGCAGTGCTCGCAGGGGGGACTATGGCTACACCTTC
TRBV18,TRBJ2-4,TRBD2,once,CASSPSSGRALDIQYF,TGTGCCAGCTCACCTTCAAGCGGGAGGGCCTTAGACATTCAGTACTTC
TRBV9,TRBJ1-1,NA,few,CASSVGWTVNTEAFF,TGTGCCAGCAGCGTAGGATGGACAGTGAACACTGAAGCTTTCTTT
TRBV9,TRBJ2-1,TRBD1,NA,CASSVAGGSYNEQFF,TGTGCCAGCAGCGTAGCAGGGGGCAGCTACAATGAGCAGTTCTTC
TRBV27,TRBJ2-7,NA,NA,CASRRGPGSFSYEQYF,TGTGCCAGCAGGCGGGGGCCAGGGTCTTTCTCCTACGAGCAGTACTTC
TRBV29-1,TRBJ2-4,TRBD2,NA,CSVELAGSIGNIQYF,TGCAGCGTTGAATTAGCGGGGTCGATAGGTAACATTCAGTACTTC
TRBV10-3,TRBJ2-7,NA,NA,CAISAAEGEAYEQYF,TGTGCCATCAGTGCGGCGGAGGGAGAAGCCTACGAGCAGTACTTC
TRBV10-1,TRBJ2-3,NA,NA,CASSESSETALSTDTQYF,TGCGCCAGCAGTGAGTCTAGCGAGACAGCTCTAAGCACAGATACGCAGTATTTT
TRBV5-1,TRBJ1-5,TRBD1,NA,CASSARQGALGNQPQHF,TGCGCCAGCAGCGCTAGACAGGGGGCTTTGGGGAATCAGCCCCAGCATTTT
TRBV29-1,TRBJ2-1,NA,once,CSVVSNEQFF,TGCAGCGTAGTAAGCAATGAGCAGTTCTTC
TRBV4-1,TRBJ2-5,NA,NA,CASSQVGPQETQYF,TGCGCCAGCAGCCAAGTGGGACCGCAAGAGACCCAGTACTTC
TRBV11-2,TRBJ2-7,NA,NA,CASSLVLAVYEQYF,TGTGCCAGCAGCTTAGTATTAGCGGTTTACGAGCAGTACTTC
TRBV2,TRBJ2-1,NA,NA,CASSEVLWNLDNEQFF,TGTGCCAGCAGTGAAGTTTTGTGGAACCTTGACAATGAGCAGTTCTTC
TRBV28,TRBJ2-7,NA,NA,CASRSRGRSYEQYF,TGTGCCAGCAGGTCACGGGGGCGCTCCTACGAGCAGTACTTC
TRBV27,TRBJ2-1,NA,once,CASSHANNEQFF,TGTGCCAGCAGCCACGCGAACAATGAGCAGTTCTTC
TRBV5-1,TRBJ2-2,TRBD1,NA,CASSSRRQGAGELFF,TGCGCCAGCAGCTCCCGTCGACAGGGCGCCGGGGAGCTGTTTTTT